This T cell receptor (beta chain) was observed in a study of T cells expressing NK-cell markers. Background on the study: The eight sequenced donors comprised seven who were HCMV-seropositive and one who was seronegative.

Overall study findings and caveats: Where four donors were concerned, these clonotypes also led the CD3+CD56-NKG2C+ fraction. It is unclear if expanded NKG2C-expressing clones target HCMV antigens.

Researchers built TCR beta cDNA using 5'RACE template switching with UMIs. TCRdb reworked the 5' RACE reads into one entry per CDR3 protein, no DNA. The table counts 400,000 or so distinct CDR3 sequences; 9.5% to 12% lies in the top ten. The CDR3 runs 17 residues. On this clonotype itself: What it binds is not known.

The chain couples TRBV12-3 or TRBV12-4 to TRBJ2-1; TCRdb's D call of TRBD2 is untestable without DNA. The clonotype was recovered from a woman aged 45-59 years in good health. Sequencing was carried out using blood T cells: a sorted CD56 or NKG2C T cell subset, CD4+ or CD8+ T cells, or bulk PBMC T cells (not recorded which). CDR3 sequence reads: CASSVNAGTSSYNEQFF.